These 7 T cell receptor beta chains were sequenced from one sample in a study of blood T cell repertoires in COVID-19 (dated by TCRdb to 2018 to 2021). Library prep was done by the immunoSEQ multiplex PCR assay. The table was pulled from immuneACCESS by TCRdb, which kept in-frame rearrangements only. Such tables lose some clones; where checked, under half of the loss comes from unresolved V genes, and the rest has no known cause. In this sample the table shows roughly 100,000 clones, 85% of which occur a single time. Of the sample, more than 1.5% falls within the top ten clones. Input material: peripheral blood. These receptors originate from a woman between 65 and 79 years old with active or convalescent COVID-19.

This chain joins TRBV19 and TRBJ2-1, with 12 bases matching TRBD2. Germline lookup yields CDR1 LNHDA and CDR2 SQIVND (reference sequence). V was clipped by 8 bases and J by 9 bases; unmatched bases: 20. The CDR3 totals 18 residues. The CDR3 region has the DNA TGTGCCAGTCAAAGACTAGCGGGAGTTGACGTCAAGATGTCTGAGCAGTTCTTC. Protein sequence: CASQRLAGVDVKMSEQFF.

CDR3 sequence: CASSFFAGTGRDTQYF. CDR3 DNA sequence: TGTGCCAGCAGCTTTTTTGCCGGGACAGGGAGAGATACGCAGTATTTT. The chain is built from TRBV7-2 and TRBJ2-3, with 9 bases identical to TRBD1. The J segment lost 5 bases and the V segment lost 3 bases, leaving 9 bases of the junction unmatched. CDR1 and CDR2 (germline): SGHTA, FQGNSA. This CDR3 is built from 16 residues.

J is TRBJ2-4 and V is TRBV18; TRBD1 matches 9 bases. The CDR3 extends over 16 amino acids. CDR1 is KGHSH and CDR2 is LQKENI in the germline V gene. V lost 3 bases, J lost 3 bases, and 6 bases stayed unmatched. The CDR3 sequence: CASSPNRDRDKNIQYF. The DNA of the CDR3 is TGTGCCAGCTCACCGAACCGGGACAGGGACAAAAACATTCAGTACTTC. Full variable domain (missing parts from reference TRBV18 and TRBJ2-4): NAGVMQNPRHLVRRRGQEARLRCSPMKGHSHVYWYRQLPEEGLKFMVYLQKENIIDESGMPKERFSAEFPKEGPSILRIQQVVRGDSAAYFCASSPNRDRDKNIQYFGAGTRLSVL.

The V and J genes are TRBV24-1 and TRBJ1-5, with D hard to call. CDR3 length: 15 amino acids. Trimming stripped 3 bases from V and 0 bases from J, with 8 bases between. Germline CDR1 and CDR2: KGHDR and SFDVKD. CDR3 amino acids: CATSDTEYSNQPQHF. The CDR3 coding sequence is TGTGCCACCAGTGATACAGAGTATAGCAATCAGCCCCAGCATTTT.

The chain joins TRBV15 to TRBJ2-5, with D maybe TRBD2 (6 bases). Trimming took off 9 bases at V and 2 bases at J, with 7 bases between the two ends. The germline V gene encodes CDR1 LNHNV and CDR2 YYDKDF (reference sequence). CDR3 length: 11 residues. Here the CDR3 DNA reads TGTGCCACAGGGAGGCAAGAGACCCAGTACTTC. Its protein is CATGRQETQYF.

The chain uses TRBV30 and TRBJ2-3, with TRBD1 as a possible D gene (6 bases). The CDR3 covers 13 residues. The ends were cut back, 0 bases at V and 4 bases at J, with 8 bases in the middle. The germline CDR1 and CDR2 sequences are GTSNPN and SVGIG (reference sequence). This CDR3 is CAWSVKGADTQYF. CDR3 nucleotides: TGTGCCTGGAGTGTAAAGGGGGCAGATACGCAGTATTTT.

The chain couples TRBV6-5 to TRBJ2-5, with TRBD2 matching over 7 bases. The germline V gene encodes CDR1 MNHEY and CDR2 SVGAGI. This CDR3 region has 13 residues. The J segment lost 1 base and the V segment lost 9 bases, leaving 5 bases of the junction unmatched. CDR3 region: CASRSGAQETQYF. DNA of the CDR3: TGTGCCAGTAGGAGCGGGGCCCAAGAGACCCAGTACTTC.